This T cell receptor (beta chain) is drawn from a study of cytomegalovirus exposure and HLA in healthy donors. Study results and caveats: Roughly even sequencing depth across donors was the assumption behind the presence/absence analyses.

Primers for the PCR totalled 60 Vbeta and 13 Jbeta. Assay used: immunoSEQ multiplex PCR; TCRdb lists only in-frame clones, some missing. The sample lists about 130,000 clones; about 83% were seen once. This CDR3 is built from 15 residues. Per the germline V gene, CDR1 is MNHNS and CDR2 is SASEGT. V was shortened by 1 base and J by 0 bases, with 7 bases between the two germline ends. This clone was seen only a few times. Its antigen remains unknown. Sequenced material: PBMCs. This receptor was identified in a girl aged 2-9 years in good health and CMV-seronegative. The chain recombines TRBV6-1 with TRBJ1-3, with D hard to call. The CDR3 loop reads CASSEGVFSGNTIYF. As DNA, the CDR3 is TGTGCCAGCAGTGAAGGAGTCTTCTCTGGAAACACCATATATTTT.